The T cell receptor (beta chain) described here comes from a study of cytomegalovirus exposure and HLA in healthy donors. The study's findings and limits: Rarity held for most TCR sequences, but there were some public TCRs that occurred in many donors. Analysis was performed later, and it showed HLA-associated TCR beta chains to be more clonally expanded than equally common others.

The PCR had 60 Vbeta and 13 Jbeta primers. Assay used: immunoSEQ multiplex PCR; TCRdb lists only in-frame clones, some missing. The sample includes about 140,000 clones, 60% to 85% of them seen just once. This clone came up once. What it binds is unknown. The CDR3 sequence is 14 residues long. The V end was cut by 5 bases, the J end by 0 bases, with 9 bases between. CDR1 is MRHNA, CDR2 SNTAGT, per germline. What was sequenced was PBMCs. The rearrangement links TRBV6-4 to TRBJ2-3; tentative D call: TRBD2 (6 bases). The TCR comes from a male donor in good health and CMV-seropositive. CDR3 loop: CASSPGTSTDTQYF. The CDR3 DNA follows: TGTGCCAGCAGTCCCGGGACTAGCACAGATACGCAGTATTTT.